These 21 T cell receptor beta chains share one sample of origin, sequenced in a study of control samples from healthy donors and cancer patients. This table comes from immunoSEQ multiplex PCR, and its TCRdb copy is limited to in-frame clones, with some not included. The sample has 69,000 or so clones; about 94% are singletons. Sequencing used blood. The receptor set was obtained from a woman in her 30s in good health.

As DNA, the CDR3 is TGTGCCAGCAGTGAAAGGAGGGGACAGGGAAGGACCGGGGAGCTGTTTTTT. Amino acid sequence: CASSERRGQGRTGELFF. The chain uses TRBV25-1 and TRBJ2-2; 9 bases are shared with TRBD1. The germline V gene encodes CDR1 MGHDK and CDR2 SYGVNS. The CDR3 has 17 residues. V gave up 2 bases and J gave up 5 bases; unmatched junction bases: 9.

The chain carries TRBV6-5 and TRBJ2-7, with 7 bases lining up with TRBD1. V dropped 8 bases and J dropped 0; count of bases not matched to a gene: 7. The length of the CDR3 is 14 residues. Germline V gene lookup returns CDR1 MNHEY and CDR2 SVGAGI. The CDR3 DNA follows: TGTGCCAGCCGCGTCGCAGGGGGCTCCTACGAGCAGTACGTC. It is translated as CASRVAGGSYEQYV.

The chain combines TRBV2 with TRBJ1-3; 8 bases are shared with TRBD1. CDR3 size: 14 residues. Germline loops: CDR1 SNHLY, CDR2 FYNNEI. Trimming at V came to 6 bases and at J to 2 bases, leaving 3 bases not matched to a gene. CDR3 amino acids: CASRDRGAGNTIYF. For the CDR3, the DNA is TGTGCCAGCAGAGACAGGGGCGCTGGAAACACCATATATTTT.

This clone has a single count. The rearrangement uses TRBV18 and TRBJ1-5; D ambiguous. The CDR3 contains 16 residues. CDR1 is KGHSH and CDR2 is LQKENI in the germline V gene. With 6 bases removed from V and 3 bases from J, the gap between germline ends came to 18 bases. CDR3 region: CASSPFGFESNQPQHF. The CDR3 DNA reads TGTGCCAGCTCCCCTTTCGGTTTTGAATCCAATCAGCCCCAGCATTTT.

CDR3 amino acids: CASSLDQTGELFF. The CDR3 DNA follows: TGTGCCAGCAGCTTAGACCAAACCGGGGAGCTGTTTTTT. V is TRBV5-4 and J is TRBJ2-2; D is undetermined. The V end was cut by 2 bases, the J end by 5 bases, with 7 bases between. This CDR3 has 13 residues. From germline, CDR1 is SGHNT and CDR2 YYREEE (reference sequence).

The DNA for the CDR3 is TGTGCCAGCAGTGAGGTAGGGGGGTTTGACAATGAGCAGTTCTTC. It translates to CASSEVGGFDNEQFF. The chain joins TRBV6-1 to TRBJ2-1; D tentatively reads TRBD1 or TRBD2 (6 bases each). The CDR3 is made up of 15 amino acids. Trimming left V 3 bases short and J 5 bases short, with 14 bases between. Per the germline V gene, CDR1 is MNHNS and CDR2 is SASEGT.

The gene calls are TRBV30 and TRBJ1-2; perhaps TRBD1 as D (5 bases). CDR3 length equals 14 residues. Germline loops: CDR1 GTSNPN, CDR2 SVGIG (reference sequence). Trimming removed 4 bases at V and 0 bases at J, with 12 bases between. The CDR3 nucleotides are TGTGCCTGGACGTGGGGACGGACTAACTATGGCTACACCTTC. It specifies CAWTWGRTNYGYTF.

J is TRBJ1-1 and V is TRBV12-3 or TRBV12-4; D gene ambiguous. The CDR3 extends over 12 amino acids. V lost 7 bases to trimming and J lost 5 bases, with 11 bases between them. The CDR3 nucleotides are TGTGCCAGCACCTACATGCGAACTGAAGCTTTCTTT. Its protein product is CASTYMRTEAFF.

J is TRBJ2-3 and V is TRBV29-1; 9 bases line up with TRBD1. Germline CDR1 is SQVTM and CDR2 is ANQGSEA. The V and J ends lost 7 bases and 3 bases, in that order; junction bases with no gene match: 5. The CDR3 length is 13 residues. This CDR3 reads CSAPQGATDTQYF. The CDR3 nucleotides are TGCAGCGCCCCACAGGGGGCAACAGATACGCAGTATTTT.

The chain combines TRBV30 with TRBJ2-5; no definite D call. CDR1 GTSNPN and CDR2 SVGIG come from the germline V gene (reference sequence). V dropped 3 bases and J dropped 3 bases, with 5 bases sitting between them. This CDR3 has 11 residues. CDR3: CAWRPEETQYF. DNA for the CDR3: TGTGCCTGGAGACCAGAAGAGACCCAGTACTTC.

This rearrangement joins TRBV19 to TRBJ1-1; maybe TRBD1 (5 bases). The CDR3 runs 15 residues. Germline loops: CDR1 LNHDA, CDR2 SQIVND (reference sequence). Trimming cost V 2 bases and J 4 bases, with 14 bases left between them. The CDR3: CASSIPGRILTEAFF. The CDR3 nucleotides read TGTGCCAGTAGTATACCGGGACGGATCCTCACTGAAGCTTTCTTT.

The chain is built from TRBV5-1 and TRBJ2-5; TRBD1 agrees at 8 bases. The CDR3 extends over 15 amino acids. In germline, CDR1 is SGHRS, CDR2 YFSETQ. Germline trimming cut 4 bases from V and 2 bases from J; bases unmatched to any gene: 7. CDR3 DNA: TGCGCCAGCAGCGAACGGACAGGGTGGCAAGAGACCCAGTACTTC. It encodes CASSERTGWQETQYF.

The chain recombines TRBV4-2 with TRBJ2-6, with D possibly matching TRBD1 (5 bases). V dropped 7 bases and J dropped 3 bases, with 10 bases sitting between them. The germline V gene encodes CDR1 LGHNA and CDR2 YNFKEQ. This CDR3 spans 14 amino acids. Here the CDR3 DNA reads TGTGCCAGCACGCGACAGTTTGGGGCCAACGTCCTGACTTTC. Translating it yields CASTRQFGANVLTF.

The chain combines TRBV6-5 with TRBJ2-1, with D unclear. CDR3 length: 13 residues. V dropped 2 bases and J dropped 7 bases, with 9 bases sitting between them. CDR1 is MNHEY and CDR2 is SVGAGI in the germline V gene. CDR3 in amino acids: CASSYRLANEQFF. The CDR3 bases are TGTGCCAGCAGTTACCGCCTGGCTAATGAGCAGTTCTTC.

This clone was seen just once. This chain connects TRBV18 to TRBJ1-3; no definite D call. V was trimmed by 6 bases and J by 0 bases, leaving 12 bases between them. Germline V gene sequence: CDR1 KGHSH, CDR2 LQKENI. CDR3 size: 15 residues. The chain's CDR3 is CASSGRANSGNTIYF. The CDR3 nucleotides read TGTGCCAGCTCTGGCCGGGCCAACTCTGGAAACACCATATATTTT.

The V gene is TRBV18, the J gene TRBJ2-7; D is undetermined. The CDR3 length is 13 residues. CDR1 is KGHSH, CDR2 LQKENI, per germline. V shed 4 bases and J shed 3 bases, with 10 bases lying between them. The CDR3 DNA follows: TGTGCCAGCTCACTGGCGGCCGACTACGAGCAGTACTTC. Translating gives CASSLAADYEQYF.

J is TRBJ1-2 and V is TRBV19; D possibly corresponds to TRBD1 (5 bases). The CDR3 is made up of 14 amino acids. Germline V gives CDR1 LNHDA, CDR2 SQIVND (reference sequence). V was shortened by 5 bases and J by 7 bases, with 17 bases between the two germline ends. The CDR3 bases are TGTGCCAGTAGTCGGGGACGAGAGTCCGGTGGCTACACCTTC. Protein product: CASSRGRESGGYTF.

As DNA, the CDR3 is TGTGCCAGCAGCCAAGAGGGGAAGGGCACACTTAACACTGAAGCTTTCTTT. Protein sequence: CASSQEGKGTLNTEAFF. This chain links TRBV3-1 (or the pseudogene TRBV3-2) with TRBJ1-1; D gene ambiguous. Trimming removed 0 bases from V and 2 bases from J, with 16 bases in between. The germline V gene has CDR1 LGHDT and CDR2 YNNKEL (reference sequence). The CDR3 has 17 amino acids.

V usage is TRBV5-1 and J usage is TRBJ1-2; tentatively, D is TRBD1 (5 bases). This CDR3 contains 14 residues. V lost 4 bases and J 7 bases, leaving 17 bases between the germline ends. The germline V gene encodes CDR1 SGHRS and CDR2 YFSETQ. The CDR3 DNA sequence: TGCGCCAGCAGCCCAGAGGGACGGCGGACTGGCTACACCTTC. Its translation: CASSPEGRRTGYTF.

CDR3 residues: CASTYGLALSYNEQFF. In nucleotides, the CDR3 is TGTGCCAGTACCTATGGACTAGCCCTTTCCTACAATGAGCAGTTCTTC. This rearrangement joins TRBV19 to TRBJ2-1, with 8 positions matching TRBD2. This CDR3 is built from 16 residues. Trimming took 7 bases from V and 1 from J; bases not matched to a gene: 9. Germline CDR1 and CDR2: LNHDA and SQIVND (reference sequence).

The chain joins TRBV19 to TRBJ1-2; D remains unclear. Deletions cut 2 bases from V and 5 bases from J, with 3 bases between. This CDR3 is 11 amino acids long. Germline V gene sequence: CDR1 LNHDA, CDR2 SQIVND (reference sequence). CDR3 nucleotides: TGTGCCAGTAGTATATATTATGGCTACACCTTC. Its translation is CASSIYYGYTF.